One and the same sample provided the 15 T cell receptor beta chains below, sequenced in a study of CD8+ T cells in alopecia areata. RNA extraction was followed by reverse transcription into cDNA, which acted as the sequencing template. The method was immunoSEQ multiplex PCR; TCRdb's version includes in-frame clones alone and lacks a portion of them. The sample includes over 200,000 clones, around 62% seen only once; the top ten take under 0.5%. This specimen was CD4+ T cells sorted from blood, taken at week 0. The receptors come from a human donor with alopecia areata.

V and J are TRBV6-1 and TRBJ2-3; D not certain. The germline gives CDR1 MNHNS, CDR2 SASEGT. This CDR3 comprises 14 residues. The germline V and J ends were trimmed by 4 bases and 0 bases, with 8 bases remaining between them. This chain's CDR3 is CASSGRISTDTQYF. The CDR3 DNA follows: TGTGCCAGCAGTGGTAGGATCAGCACAGATACGCAGTATTTT.

V and J are TRBV28 and TRBJ2-3; D may be TRBD2 (5 bases). The CDR3 has 15 amino acids. Germline values: CDR1 MDHEN, CDR2 SYDVKM. Trimming cost V 8 bases and J 2 bases, with 17 bases left between them. CDR3 sequence reads: CASFSSGPDTDTQYF. DNA of the CDR3: TGTGCCAGCTTTTCCAGCGGCCCAGACACAGATACGCAGTATTTT. Looking up the rest from reference TRBV28 and TRBJ2-3 gives the full variable domain: DVKVTQSSRYLVKRTGEKVFLECVQDMDHENMFWYRQDPGLGLRLIYFSYDVKMKEKGDIPEGYSVSREKKERFSLILESASTNQTSMYLCASFSSGPDTDTQYFGPGTRLTVL.

The chain couples TRBV30 to TRBJ2-2, with unresolved D. CDR1 is GTSNPN and CDR2 is SVGIG in the germline V gene (reference sequence). CDR3 size: 16 residues. V lost 0 bases and J 8 bases, leaving 19 bases between the germline ends. The CDR3 region is CAWSVRIRSVIGELFF. CDR3 DNA sequence: TGTGCCTGGAGTGTAAGGATACGGAGCGTAATAGGGGAGCTGTTTTTT.

A single count supports this clone. The gene calls are TRBV5-1 and TRBJ2-1, with 16 nucleotides matching TRBD2. The CDR3 is made up of 20 amino acids. The germline gives CDR1 SGHRS, CDR2 YFSETQ. V trimming: 4 bases; J trimming: 6 bases; junction bases outside the gene matches: 16. The CDR3 region is CASSLNYGTSGRERSNEQFF. As DNA, the CDR3 is TGCGCCAGCAGCCTAAACTACGGGACTAGCGGGAGGGAACGAAGCAATGAGCAGTTCTTC.

V gene TRBV29-1 combines with J gene TRBJ1-2; D not certain. The CDR3 is 10 amino acids. Germline-derived CDR1 and CDR2 are SQVTM and ANQGSEA. V was shortened by 3 bases and J by 6 bases, with 5 bases between the two germline ends. DNA of the CDR3: TGCAGCGTTGATGGGGATGGCTACACCTTC. Translation gives CSVDGDGYTF. Full variable domain (missing parts from reference TRBV29-1 and TRBJ1-2): SAVISQKPSRDICQRGTSLTIQCQVDSQVTMMFWYRQQPGQSLTLIATANQGSEATYESGFVIDKFPISRPNLTFSTLTVSNMSPEDSSIYLCSVDGDGYTFGSGTRLTVV.

The chain recombines TRBV5-6 with TRBJ1-2; D gene uncertain. The germline V and J ends were trimmed by 2 bases and 4 bases, with 12 bases remaining between them. The CDR3 covers 14 residues. Germline lookup yields CDR1 SGHDT and CDR2 YYEEEE. Here the CDR3 DNA reads TGTGCCAGCAGCTTCCTGCAGGTTCCCTATGGCTACACCTTC. Encoded protein: CASSFLQVPYGYTF.

The V and J genes are TRBV4-1 and TRBJ2-7; D remains unclear. V dropped 0 bases and J dropped 4 bases, with 4 bases sitting between them. CDR3 length equals 12 residues. Germline V gene sequence: CDR1 MGHRA, CDR2 YSYEKL. The CDR3 protein is CASSQDRYEQYF. As DNA, the CDR3 is TGCGCCAGCAGCCAAGATCGTTACGAGCAGTACTTC.

The genes are TRBV19 and TRBJ1-6; D is unclear. CDR3 size: 13 residues. V gave up 3 bases and J gave up 6 bases, with 6 bases separating them. Germline V gene lookup returns CDR1 LNHDA and CDR2 SQIVND (reference sequence). The CDR3 reads CASSIDFNSPLHF. The CDR3 DNA sequence: TGTGCCAGTAGTATTGACTTTAATTCACCCCTCCACTTT.

About this clone: Distinct nucleotide sequences in the sample also encode this CDR3. The V and J genes are TRBV18 and TRBJ2-5; maybe TRBD1 (7 bases). The CDR3 consists of 13 residues. Germline V gene sequence: CDR1 KGHSH, CDR2 LQKENI. V shed 5 bases and J shed 2 bases, with 9 bases lying between them. In nucleotides, the CDR3 is TGTGCCAGCTCAGCGGGACAGCAAGAGACCCAGTACTTC. Translated: CASSAGQQETQYF.

V is TRBV10-3 and J is TRBJ2-7, with D perhaps being TRBD1 or TRBD2 (5 bases each). The CDR3 sequence is 14 residues long. V gave up 7 bases and J gave up 3 bases, with 16 bases separating them. From germline, CDR1 is ENHRY and CDR2 SYGVKD. In DNA, the CDR3 is TGTGCCATCACCCAAGGGACGGTGAGCTACGAGCAGTACTTC. This codes for CAITQGTVSYEQYF.

This clone occurred once. This chain links TRBV29-1 with TRBJ1-3; D ambiguous. The CDR3 is 13 residues long. Trimming stripped 5 bases from V and 0 bases from J, with 8 bases between. Germline loops: CDR1 SQVTM, CDR2 ANQGSEA. DNA for the CDR3: TGCAGCGTTACGTCCAACTCTGGAAACACCATATATTTT. This encodes CSVTSNSGNTIYF.

This clone showed up just a few times. The chain has TRBV5-1 and TRBJ2-1, with D uncertain. This CDR3 is built from 15 residues. The V end lost 4 bases, the J end lost 3 bases, and 14 bases lay between the germline ends. CDR1 is SGHRS, CDR2 YFSETQ, per germline. CDR3 DNA: TGCGCCAGCAGCCCGGGCGGCGTGAACTACAATGAGCAGTTCTTC. Translation: CASSPGGVNYNEQFF.

Only one count was recorded for this clone. The chain carries TRBV30 and TRBJ1-2; D gene unclear. CDR1 and CDR2 from the germline V gene are GTSNPN and SVGIG (reference sequence). The CDR3 sequence is 15 residues long. Trimming left V 2 bases short and J 0 bases short, with 13 bases between. CDR3 sequence: CAWSLRSYANYGYTF. The CDR3 nucleotides are TGTGCCTGGAGTCTCCGGAGCTACGCTAACTATGGCTACACCTTC. The full variable domain, with the rest looked up from reference TRBV30 and TRBJ1-2, is SQTIHQWPATLVQPVGSPLSLECTVEGTSNPNLYWYRQAAGRGLQLLFYSVGIGQISSEVPQNLSASRPQDRQFILSSKKLLLSDSGFYLCAWSLRSYANYGYTFGSGTRLTVV.

The rearrangement links TRBV20-1 to TRBJ1-6; D remains ambiguous. The CDR3 sequence is 11 residues long. The germline V and J ends were trimmed by 6 bases and 9 bases, with 9 bases remaining between them. Looked up from germline, CDR1 is DFQATT and CDR2 is SNEGSKA (reference sequence). The CDR3 here is CSASRGSPLHF. CDR3 sequence (DNA): TGCAGTGCGTCCCGGGGTTCACCCCTCCACTTT.

This clone was detected only a few times. This chain links TRBV29-1 with TRBJ1-4; weak D call: TRBD1 (6 bases). CDR3 length equals 15 residues. The germline gives CDR1 SQVTM, CDR2 ANQGSEA. The V end lost 6 bases, the J end lost 5 bases, and 19 bases lay between the germline ends. As DNA, the CDR3 is TGCAGCGTATCACGTACAGGGTCTCGAAATGAAAAACTGTTTTTT. Its translation: CSVSRTGSRNEKLFF.